The rows below give T cell receptor beta chains drawn from one sample of a study of blood T cell repertoires in COVID-19. Assay: immunoSEQ multiplex PCR; the TCRdb copy retains only in-frame clones and omits some. In the table there are about 300,000 clones, 75% to 95% of which are singletons. Sequencing was performed on peripheral blood. The receptors shown here come from a woman in her thirties with COVID-19, enrolled during active disease. CDR3s include the opening cysteine and the closing phenylalanine or tryptophan. A D gene is named only where the DNA matches it firmly. Size is omitted from some rows. Given values are once, few, many or a class for expanded clones.

d_call | clone_size | j_call | v_call | cdr3_length | cdr3_aa | cdr3_nt
NA | once | TRBJ1-3 | TRBV2 | 12 | CASSQAGNTIYF | TGTGCCAGCAGCCAGGCCGGAAACACCATATATTTT
TRBD1 | NA | TRBJ2-2 | TRBV24-1 | 12 | CATSQGVGELFF | TGTGCCACCTCACAGGGGGTCGGGGAGCTGTTTTTT
NA | NA | TRBJ2-7 | TRBV18 | 14 | CASSAAPPVDEQYF | TGTGCCAGCTCAGCGGCCCCGCCCGTAGACGAGCAGTACTTC
NA | few | TRBJ1-6 | TRBV24-1 | 15 | CATSDLLQDNSPLHF | TGTGCCACCAGTGATTTGCTGCAGGATAATTCACCCCTCCACTTT
NA | NA | TRBJ2-1 | TRBV19 | 16 | CASSQNSGGAYNEQFF | TGTGCCAGTAGTCAGAACAGCGGAGGGGCTTACAATGAGCAGTTCTTC
NA | NA | TRBJ2-1 | TRBV5-1 | 14 | CASSLSREWGEQFF | TGCGCCAGCTCCCTGTCGCGGGAATGGGGTGAGCAGTTCTTC
NA | NA | TRBJ2-7 | TRBV18 | 15 | CASSPLERAVYEQYF | TGTGCCAGCTCACCACTTGAGCGGGCGGTCTACGAGCAGTACTTC
NA | few | TRBJ2-5 | TRBV20-1 | 11 | CSAQFQETQYF | TGCAGTGCACAGTTCCAAGAGACCCAGTACTTC
TRBD1 | NA | TRBJ1-3 | TRBV29-1 | 14 | CSVEATGMGNTIYF | TGCAGCGTTGAAGCGACAGGGATGGGAAACACCATATATTTT
NA | NA | TRBJ1-5 | TRBV2 | 16 | CASWFGEMGSNQPQHF | TGTGCCAGCTGGTTCGGGGAGATGGGAAGCAATCAGCCCCAGCATTTT
NA | NA | TRBJ2-2 | TRBV24-1 | 15 | CATSLGRANTGELFF | TGTGCCACCAGTCTTGGCAGGGCGAACACCGGGGAGCTGTTTTTT
TRBD2 | NA | TRBJ2-7 | TRBV27 | 14 | CASSSGTNSYEQYF | TGTGCCAGCAGTTCCGGGACTAACTCCTACGAGCAGTACTTC
NA | NA | TRBJ2-5 | TRBV5-5 | 15 | CASSLEGVGQETQYF | TGTGCCAGCAGCTTGGAGGGAGTAGGGCAAGAGACCCAGTACTTC
TRBD2 | NA | TRBJ2-7 | TRBV11-3 | 13 | CASGAGGSYEQYF | TGTGCCAGCGGTGCGGGAGGATCCTACGAGCAGTACTTC
TRBD1 | NA | TRBJ2-1 | TRBV29-1 | 13 | CSAGTGAYNEQFF | TGCAGCGCTGGGACAGGGGCCTACAATGAGCAGTTCTTC
NA | NA | TRBJ2-7 | TRBV6-5 | 15 | CASSLQPFQSYEQYF | TGTGCCAGCAGTTTACAGCCTTTTCAGTCCTACGAGCAGTACTTC
TRBD2 | NA | TRBJ2-1 | TRBV7-2 | 15 | CASSQGLAGGVEQFF | TGTGCCAGCAGCCAAGGACTAGCGGGGGGGGTTGAGCAGTTCTTC
NA | NA | TRBJ1-4 | TRBV7-2 | 15 | CASSLQGKYNEKLFF | TGTGCCAGCAGTCTTCAGGGGAAATATAATGAAAAACTGTTTTTT
TRBD1 | NA | TRBJ1-2 | TRBV5-8 | 15 | CASSKDRGLNYGYTF | TGTGCCAGCAGCAAAGACAGGGGGCTAAACTATGGCTACACCTTC
NA | NA | TRBJ2-1 | TRBV11-2 | 12 | CAQSLDSHEQFF | TGTGCCCAAAGTTTGGACAGCCATGAGCAGTTCTTC
TRBD1 | NA | TRBJ1-1 | TRBV19 | 15 | CASLTLTGGTTEAFF | TGTGCCAGCCTAACCCTTACAGGGGGGACAACTGAAGCTTTCTTT
NA | NA | TRBJ1-4 | TRBV4-3 | 15 | CASSPNLLTNEKLFF | TGCGCCAGCAGCCCCAACCTACTGACTAATGAAAAACTGTTTTTT
TRBD2 | NA | TRBJ2-1 | TRBV27 | 17 | CASSLGLAGLGYYEQFF | TGTGCCAGCAGTTTGGGGTTAGCGGGTTTAGGTTATTACGAGCAGTTCTTC
TRBD1 | NA | TRBJ2-1 | TRBV7-7 | 20 | CASSPTLGTGSFPSYNEQFF | TGTGCTAGCAGCCCGACTCTAGGGACAGGATCTTTCCCCTCCTACAATGAGCAGTTCTTC
NA | once | TRBJ2-1 | TRBV5-1 | 15 | CASMPYTEGVREQFF | TGCGCCAGCATGCCTTATACAGAGGGGGTTCGTGAGCAGTTCTTC
NA | once | TRBJ2-7 | TRBV1 | 15 | CTSNLPGQGALEQYF | TGCACCAGCAACCTACCGGGACAGGGGGCCTTGGAGCAGTACTTC
TRBD2 | NA | TRBJ2-3 | TRBV3-1/TRBV3-2 | 16 | CASSQEGLARADTQYF | TGTGCCAGCAGCCAAGAAGGACTAGCGAGGGCAGATACGCAGTATTTT
NA | NA | TRBJ2-7 | TRBV19 | 13 | CASSIGLKREQYF | TGTGCCAGTAGTATAGGCCTAAAGCGCGAGCAGTACTTC
NA | NA | TRBJ1-5 | TRBV28 | 14 | CASSSVQGWWPQHF | TGTGCCAGCAGTTCGGTTCAGGGATGGTGGCCCCAGCATTTT
NA | NA | TRBJ1-2 | TRBV9 | 12 | CASSTGRYGYTF | TGTGCCAGCAGTACAGGACGCTATGGCTACACCTTC
NA | NA | TRBJ1-1 | TRBV18 | 15 | CASSPFGLENTEAFF | TGTGCCAGCTCACCCTTTGGACTAGAGAACACTGAAGCTTTCTTT
NA | few | TRBJ1-1 | TRBV18 | 14 | CASSPSSMNTEAFF | TGTGCCAGCTCACCTTCTTCTATGAACACTGAAGCTTTCTTT
TRBD1 | once | TRBJ1-5 | TRBV24-1 | 16 | CATSDRGTGGNQPQHF | TGTGCCACCAGTGACCGAGGGACAGGGGGAAATCAGCCCCAGCATTTT
TRBD1 | few | TRBJ1-5 | TRBV18 | 17 | CASSLGQAPYSNQPQHF | TGTGCCAGCTCACTGGGACAGGCGCCCTATAGCAATCAGCCCCAGCATTTT
TRBD1 | NA | TRBJ2-7 | TRBV2 | 19 | CASTAPLSAHRGPIYEQYF | TGTGCCAGCACTGCCCCCTTATCAGCCCACAGGGGACCTATATACGAGCAGTACTTC
TRBD1 | NA | TRBJ2-5 | TRBV15 | 15 | CATSRRQGAVETQYF | TGTGCCACCAGCAGAAGACAGGGGGCTGTCGAGACCCAGTACTTC
NA | few | TRBJ1-2 | TRBV6-6 | 10 | CASSREGYTF | TGTGCCAGCAGCCGGGAGGGCTACACCTTC
NA | NA | TRBJ2-7 | TRBV4-1 | 13 | CASSLSILYEQYF | TGCGCCAGCAGCCTCTCCATACTTTACGAGCAGTACTTC
NA | NA | TRBJ1-1 | TRBV3-1/TRBV3-2 | 14 | CASSQGTPNTEAFF | TGTGCCAGCAGCCAAGGGACACCGAACACTGAAGCTTTCTTT
NA | few | TRBJ1-1 | TRBV29-1 | 13 | CSVPRQANTEAFF | TGCAGCGTTCCTCGGCAGGCGAACACTGAAGCTTTCTTT
NA | NA | TRBJ1-2 | TRBV7-9 | 11 | CASSLHRDYTF | TGTGCCAGCAGCTTACACAGAGACTACACCTTC
NA | NA | TRBJ1-1 | TRBV30 | 11 | CAWSRETEAFF | TGTGCCTGGTCCCGGGAAACTGAAGCTTTCTTT
TRBD1 | NA | TRBJ1-4 | TRBV5-1 | 14 | CASSLDRGREKLFF | TGCGCCAGCAGCTTGGACAGGGGAAGAGAAAAACTGTTTTTT
TRBD2 | once | TRBJ2-1 | TRBV28 | 14 | CATRGGYSYNEQFF | TGTGCCACCCGGGGGGGATATTCCTACAATGAGCAGTTCTTC
NA | NA | TRBJ2-2 | TRBV4-3 | 16 | CASSVQAGANTGELFF | TGCGCCAGCAGCGTACAGGCTGGGGCGAACACCGGGGAGCTGTTTTTT
TRBD2 | NA | TRBJ2-3 | TRBV10-3 | 14 | CAIRTSGNTDTQYF | TGTGCCATCCGGACTAGCGGAAACACAGATACGCAGTATTTT
NA | NA | TRBJ1-6 | TRBV28 | 16 | CASGEYASSYNSPLHF | TGTGCCAGCGGGGAGTATGCGAGCTCCTATAATTCACCCCTCCACTTT
TRBD1 | NA | TRBJ2-5 | TRBV7-2 | 15 | CASSLVTGGRETQYF | TGTGCCAGCAGCTTAGTGACAGGGGGGAGAGAGACCCAGTACTTC
NA | NA | TRBJ1-5 | TRBV6-4 | 13 | CASSEYSNQPQHF | TGTGCCAGCAGTGAATATAGCAATCAGCCCCAGCATTTT